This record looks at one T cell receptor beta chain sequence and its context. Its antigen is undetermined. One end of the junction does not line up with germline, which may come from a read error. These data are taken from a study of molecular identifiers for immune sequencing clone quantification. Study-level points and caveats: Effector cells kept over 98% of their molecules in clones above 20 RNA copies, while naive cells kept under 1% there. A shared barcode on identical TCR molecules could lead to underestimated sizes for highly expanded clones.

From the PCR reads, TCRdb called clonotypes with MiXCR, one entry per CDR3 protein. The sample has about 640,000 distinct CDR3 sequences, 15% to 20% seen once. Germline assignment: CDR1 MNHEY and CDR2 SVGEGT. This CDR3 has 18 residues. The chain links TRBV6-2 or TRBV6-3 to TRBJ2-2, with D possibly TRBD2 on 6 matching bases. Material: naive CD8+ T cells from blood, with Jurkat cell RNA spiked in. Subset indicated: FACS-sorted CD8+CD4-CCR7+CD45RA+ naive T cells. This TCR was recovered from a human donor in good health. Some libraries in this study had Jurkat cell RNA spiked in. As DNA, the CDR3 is TGTGCCAGCAGTTCTGATCGTTGGGGGGATACGAGCACCCGGGAGCTGTTTTTT. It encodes CASSSDRWGDTSTRELFF.